These 16 T cell receptor beta chains were all obtained from the same sample, sequenced in a study of blood T cell repertoires in COVID-19. TCRdb keeps only in-frame clones here, not all; method: immunoSEQ multiplex PCR. The table lists around 340,000 clones, more than 70% of them singletons. The sequencing sample was made of PBMCs or T cells enriched from blood (not recorded which). These receptors were obtained from a woman under 40 who had been exposed to COVID-19.

This chain links TRBV21-1 with TRBJ2-7; the table gives TRBD2 as D, unverified against the DNA. TRBV21-1 is a pseudogene locus. The CDR3 sequence is 11 residues long. The DNA of the CDR3 is TGTGCCAGCAGCAAATATCACGAGCAGTACTTC. Translated, it gives CASSKYHEQYF.

The CDR3 coding sequence is TGTGCCAGCAGCTTAACTCCAGGGGGGATGGGTCAGCCCCAGCATTTT. It encodes CASSLTPGGMGQPQHF. This chain links TRBV7-3 with TRBJ1-5; TRBD1 agrees at 7 bases. Germline loops: CDR1 SGHTA, CDR2 FQGTGA. Trimming at V came to 0 bases and at J to 6 bases, leaving 8 bases not matched to a gene. The CDR3 is made up of 16 amino acids. Supplemented by reference TRBV7-3 and TRBJ1-5, the full variable domain reads GAGVSQTPSNKVTEKGKYVELRCDPISGHTALYWYRQSLGQGPEFLIYFQGTGAADDSGLPNDRFFAVRPEGSVSTLKIQRTERGDSAVYLCASSLTPGGMGQPQHFGDGTRLSIL.

This rearrangement joins TRBV29-1 to TRBJ1-1, with TRBD1 identical over 7 bases. The CDR3 spans 16 residues. In germline, CDR1 is SQVTM, CDR2 ANQGSEA. Trimming took 4 bases from V and 0 from J; bases not matched to a gene: 11. The CDR3 coding sequence is TGCAGCGTTGTCGGGTCAGGGGGGTTCATGAACACTGAAGCTTTCTTT. Its translation is CSVVGSGGFMNTEAFF. The variable domain in full, completed from reference TRBV29-1 and TRBJ1-1, reads SAVISQKPSRDICQRGTSLTIQCQVDSQVTMMFWYRQQPGQSLTLIATANQGSEATYESGFVIDKFPISRPNLTFSTLTVSNMSPEDSSIYLCSVVGSGGFMNTEAFFGQGTRLTVV.

This clone was seen once. The V gene is TRBV9, the J gene TRBJ1-4, with D unclear. Germline V gene sequence: CDR1 SGDLS, CDR2 YYNGEE. This CDR3 is 15 amino acids long. V dropped 4 bases and J dropped 4 bases, with 14 bases sitting between them. The CDR3 DNA sequence: TGTGCCAGCAGCCCAAAGCCCGGGTATAATGAAAAACTGTTTTTT. Its translation: CASSPKPGYNEKLFF.

J is TRBJ2-3 and V is TRBV18; weak D call: TRBD2 (5 bases). CDR3 size: 15 residues. Trimming removed 2 bases from V and 0 bases from J, with 9 bases in between. Looked up from germline, CDR1 is KGHSH and CDR2 is LQKENI. Written as DNA, the CDR3 is TGTGCCAGCTCACCAGTTCCGGGGAGCACAGATACGCAGTATTTT. It is translated as CASSPVPGSTDTQYF.

The chain links TRBV7-9 to TRBJ2-5; 11 nucleotides match TRBD2. The V gene's germline CDR1 is SEHNR and CDR2 FQNEAQ (reference sequence). The CDR3 is 14 amino acids. After removal of 8 bases from V and 3 bases from J, the junction contained 5 bases not matched to a gene. The CDR3 region has the DNA TGTGCCAGCGGGTTACTAGCGGGAGAAGAGACCCAGTACTTC. It yields the protein CASGLLAGEETQYF.

V is TRBV5-1 and J is TRBJ2-7, with D tentatively TRBD1 (6 bases). The V and J ends lost 2 bases and 1 base respectively, with 16 bases between them. The CDR3 sequence is 16 residues long. Looked up from germline, CDR1 is SGHRS and CDR2 is YFSETQ. CDR3 DNA: TGCGCCAGCAGCTTTCGGCGGCAGGGGACATCCTACGAGCAGTACTTC. Protein sequence: CASSFRRQGTSYEQYF.

This clone turned up a few times. The gene calls are TRBV3-1 (or the pseudogene TRBV3-2) and TRBJ1-1; no clear D. Trimming left V 0 bases short and J 8 bases short, with 19 bases between. The CDR3 is made up of 16 amino acids. The germline CDR1 and CDR2 sequences are LGHDT and YNNKEL (reference sequence). The CDR3 loop is CASSQDTGRRGIEAFF. For the CDR3, the DNA is TGTGCCAGCAGCCAAGATACGGGGAGGCGGGGTATAGAAGCTTTCTTT.

The count of this clone is one. The chain couples TRBV23-1 to TRBJ1-5; D uncertain. TRBV23-1 is an ORF; its function is uncertain. Trimming took off 1 base at V and 1 base at J, with 5 bases between the two ends. The CDR3 has 14 amino acids. DNA of the CDR3: TGCGCCAGCAGTCAATGTGGCAGCAATCAGCCCCAGCATTTT. It yields the protein CASSQCGSNQPQHF.

The rearrangement uses TRBV5-1 and TRBJ1-4; D not certain. In germline, CDR1 is SGHRS, CDR2 YFSETQ. CDR3 length: 15 amino acids. Trimming took 0 bases from V and 0 from J, leaving 6 bases between them. The DNA of the CDR3 is TGCGCCAGCAGCTTGGGCACAACAACTAATGAAAAACTGTTTTTT. Translating gives CASSLGTTTNEKLFF.

The chain joins TRBV10-2 to TRBJ2-6; the match to TRBD2 covers 9 bases. The CDR3 runs 16 residues. Germline CDR1 is WSHSY and CDR2 is SAAADI. Trimming cost V 7 bases and J 15 bases; bases outside gene matches: 19. CDR3 amino acids: CASTPTPPSGMRYLTF. In nucleotides, the CDR3 is TGCGCCAGCACCCCCACCCCCCCTAGCGGGATGAGGTACCTGACTTTC.

The V and J genes are TRBV7-6 and TRBJ2-1, with unresolved D. The CDR3 loop spans 16 amino acids. Between the trimmed V and J ends, which lost 3 bases and 0 bases, there was a span of 12 bases. Germline CDR1 reads SGHVS; CDR2 reads FNYEAQ. This CDR3 reads CASSFTAASSYNEQFF. CDR3 nucleotide sequence: TGTGCCAGCAGCTTTACCGCGGCTAGCTCCTACAATGAGCAGTTCTTC.

This sequence joins TRBV28 and TRBJ2-7; 9 bases map to TRBD1. The CDR3 totals 13 residues. CDR1 is MDHEN, CDR2 SYDVKM, per germline. Losses at the gene ends were 7 bases for V and 3 bases for J; bases not matched to a gene: 4. This CDR3 is CASNKGQGYEQYF. DNA of the CDR3: TGTGCCAGCAATAAGGGACAGGGCTACGAGCAGTACTTC.

This clone was recorded a few times. The chain uses TRBV5-6 and TRBJ1-1; a weak D match, TRBD1 (6 bases). V lost 4 bases to trimming and J lost 3 bases, with 19 bases between them. CDR3 size: 16 residues. Per germline, CDR1 SGHDT and CDR2 YYEEEE. CDR3 protein: CASSRTGGAGDTEAFF. CDR3 sequence (DNA): TGTGCCAGCAGCCGCACTGGGGGGGCCGGGGACACTGAAGCTTTCTTT. Variable domain in full (rest from reference TRBV5-6 and TRBJ1-1): DAGVTQSPTHLIKTRGQQVTLRCSPKSGHDTVSWYQQALGQGPQFIFQYYEEEERQRGNFPDRFSGHQFPNYSSELNVNALLLGDSALYLCASSRTGGAGDTEAFFGQGTRLTVV.

This rearrangement joins TRBV7-8 to TRBJ2-7; TRBD2 matches 10 bases. Germline V gene sequence: CDR1 SGHVS, CDR2 FQNEAQ. V lost 2 bases to trimming and J lost 1 base; unmatched junction nucleotides: 5. The CDR3 contains 16 residues. The CDR3 nucleotides are TGTGCCAGCAGCTTATCGGGACTAGCGTTATCCTACGAGCAGTACTTC. Its protein product is CASSLSGLALSYEQYF.

The chain uses TRBV10-1 and TRBJ2-1; D is possibly TRBD2 (6 bases). The CDR3 covers 12 residues. V dropped 2 bases and J dropped 12 bases, with 11 bases sitting between them. Germline values: CDR1 WNHNN, CDR2 SYGVQD (reference sequence). This CDR3 is CASSEGASAQFF. The DNA for the CDR3 is TGCGCCAGCAGTGAGGGGGCTAGCGCGCAGTTCTTC.